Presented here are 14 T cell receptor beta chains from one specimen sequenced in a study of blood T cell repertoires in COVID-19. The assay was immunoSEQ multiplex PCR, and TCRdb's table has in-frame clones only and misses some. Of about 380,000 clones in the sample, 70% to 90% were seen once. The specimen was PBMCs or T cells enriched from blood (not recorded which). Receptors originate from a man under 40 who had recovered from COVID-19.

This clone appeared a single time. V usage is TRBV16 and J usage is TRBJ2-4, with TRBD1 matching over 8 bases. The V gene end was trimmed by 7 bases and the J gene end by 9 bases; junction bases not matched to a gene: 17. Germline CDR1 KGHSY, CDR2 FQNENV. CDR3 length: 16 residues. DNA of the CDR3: TGTGCCAGCACCCCGACAGGGGTCACGGTCGCGGGCATTCAGTACTTC. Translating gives CASTPTGVTVAGIQYF.

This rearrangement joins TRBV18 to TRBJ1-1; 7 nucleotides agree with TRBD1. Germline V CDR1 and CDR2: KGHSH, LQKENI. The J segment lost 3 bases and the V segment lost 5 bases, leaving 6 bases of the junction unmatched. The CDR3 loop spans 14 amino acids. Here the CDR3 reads CASSRGQSHTEAFF. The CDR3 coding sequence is TGTGCCAGCTCAAGGGGACAGAGTCACACTGAAGCTTTCTTT.

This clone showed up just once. Here the CDR3 DNA reads TGTGCCTGGAGTTGGACAGGGGACACTGAAGCTTTCTTT. Protein sequence: CAWSWTGDTEAFF. The rearrangement uses TRBV30 and TRBJ1-1, with 9 bases aligning to TRBD1. Germline CDR1 GTSNPN, CDR2 SVGIG (reference sequence). V lost 2 bases and J lost 3; bases outside the gene matches: 1. There are 13 residues in the CDR3.

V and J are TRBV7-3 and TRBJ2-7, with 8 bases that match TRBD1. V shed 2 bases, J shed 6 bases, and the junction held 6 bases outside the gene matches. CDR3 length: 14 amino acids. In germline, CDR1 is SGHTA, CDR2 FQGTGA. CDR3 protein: CASSLYDRGGEQYF. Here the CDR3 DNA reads TGTGCCAGCAGCTTATATGACAGGGGAGGCGAGCAGTACTTC.

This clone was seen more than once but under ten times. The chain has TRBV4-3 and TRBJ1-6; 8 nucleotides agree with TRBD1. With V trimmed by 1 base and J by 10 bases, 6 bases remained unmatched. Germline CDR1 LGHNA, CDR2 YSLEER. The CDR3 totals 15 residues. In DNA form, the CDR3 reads TGCGCCAGCAGCCAAGGTACACAGGGGGACTCACCCCTCCACTTT. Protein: CASSQGTQGDSPLHF.

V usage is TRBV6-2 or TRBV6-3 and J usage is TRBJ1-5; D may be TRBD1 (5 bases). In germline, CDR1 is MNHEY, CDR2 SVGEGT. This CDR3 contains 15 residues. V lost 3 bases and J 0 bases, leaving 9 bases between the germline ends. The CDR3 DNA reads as TGTGCCAGCAGTTATCGGGGGGATAGCAATCAGCCCCAGCATTTT. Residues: CASSYRGDSNQPQHF.

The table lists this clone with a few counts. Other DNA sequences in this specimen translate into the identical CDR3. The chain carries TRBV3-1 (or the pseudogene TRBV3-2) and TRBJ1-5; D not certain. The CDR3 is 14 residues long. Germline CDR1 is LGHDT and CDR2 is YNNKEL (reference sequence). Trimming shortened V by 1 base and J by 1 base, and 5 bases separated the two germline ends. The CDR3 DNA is TGTGCCAGCAGCCAAGCGTCCAGCAATCAGCCCCAGCATTTT. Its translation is CASSQASSNQPQHF.

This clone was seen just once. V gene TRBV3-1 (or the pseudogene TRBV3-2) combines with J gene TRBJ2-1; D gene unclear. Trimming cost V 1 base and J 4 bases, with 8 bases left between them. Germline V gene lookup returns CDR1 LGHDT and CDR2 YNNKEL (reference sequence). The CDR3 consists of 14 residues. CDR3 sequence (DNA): TGTGCCAGCAGCCAAGTTGAACTGTACAATGAGCAGTTCTTC. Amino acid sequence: CASSQVELYNEQFF.

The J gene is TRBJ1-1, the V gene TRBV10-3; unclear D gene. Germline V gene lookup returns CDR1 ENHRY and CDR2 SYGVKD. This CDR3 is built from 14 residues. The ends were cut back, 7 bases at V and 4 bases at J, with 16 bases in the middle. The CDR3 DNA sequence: TGTGCCATCATGTTAAAGGCTGAGGGCACTGAAGCTTTCTTT. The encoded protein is CAIMLKAEGTEAFF.

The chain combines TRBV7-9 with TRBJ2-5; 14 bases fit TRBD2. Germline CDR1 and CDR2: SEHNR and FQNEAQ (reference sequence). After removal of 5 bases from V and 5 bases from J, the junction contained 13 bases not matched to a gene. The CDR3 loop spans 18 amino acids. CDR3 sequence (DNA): TGTGCCAGCAGCGTCTCGGGGACTAGCGGGGGCCGGAGGGAGACCCAGTACTTC. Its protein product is CASSVSGTSGGRRETQYF.

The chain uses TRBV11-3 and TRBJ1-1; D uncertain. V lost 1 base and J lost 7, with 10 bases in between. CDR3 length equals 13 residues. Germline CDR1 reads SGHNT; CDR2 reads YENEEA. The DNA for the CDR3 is TGTGCCAGCAGCTTAGCCCAAAACGGTGAAGCTTTCTTT. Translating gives CASSLAQNGEAFF.

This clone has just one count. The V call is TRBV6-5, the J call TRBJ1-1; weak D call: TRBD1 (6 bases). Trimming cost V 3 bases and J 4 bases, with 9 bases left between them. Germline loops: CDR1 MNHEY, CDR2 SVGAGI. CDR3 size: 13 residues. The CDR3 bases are TGTGCCAGCAGTTATAACAGGGTCACTGAAGCTTTCTTT. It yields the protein CASSYNRVTEAFF.

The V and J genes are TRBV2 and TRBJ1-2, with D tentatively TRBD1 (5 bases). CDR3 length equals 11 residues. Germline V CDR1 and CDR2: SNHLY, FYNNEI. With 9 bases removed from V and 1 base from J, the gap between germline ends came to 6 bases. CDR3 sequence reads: CARDSNYGYTF. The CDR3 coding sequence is TGTGCCAGAGACAGTAACTATGGCTACACCTTC. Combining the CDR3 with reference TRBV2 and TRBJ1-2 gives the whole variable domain EPEVTQTPSHQVTQMGQEVILRCVPISNHLYFYWYRQILGQKVEFLVSFYNNEISEKSEIFDDQFSVERPDGSNFTLKIRSTKLEDSAMYFCARDSNYGYTFGSGTRLTVV.

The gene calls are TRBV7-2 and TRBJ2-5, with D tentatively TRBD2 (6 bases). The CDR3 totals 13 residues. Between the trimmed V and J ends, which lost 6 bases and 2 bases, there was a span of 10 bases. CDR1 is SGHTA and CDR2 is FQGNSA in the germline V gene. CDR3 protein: CASRSGGQETQYF. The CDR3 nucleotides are TGTGCCAGCAGATCCGGGGGACAAGAGACCCAGTACTTC.